The rows below give T cell receptor beta chains drawn from one sample of a study of blood T cells in healthy people across ages. TCRdb fed the 5' RACE reads into MiXCR, producing one record per CDR3 protein. The table records 700,000 or so distinct CDR3 sequences, 40% to 45% of them present only once. The sample comprised blood. The source of these receptors is a man aged 80 or over in good health. Both conserved end residues are part of each CDR3. The order of the fields is D gene, clone size, V gene, J gene, CDR3 protein, CDR3 DNA. D genes are given only for firm matches. Only part of the rows carry a size: once, few, many, or a class if the clone is expanded.

D: -; size: -; V: TRBV6-2/TRBV6-3; J: TRBJ2-1; CDR3: CASSYGQSSYNEQFF; DNA: TGTGCCAGCAGTTACGGGCAGAGCTCCTACAATGAGCAGTTCTTC
D: TRBD1; size: -; V: TRBV20-1; J: TRBJ1-5; CDR3: CSARNRGNQPQHF; DNA: TGCAGTGCTAGAAACAGGGGAAATCAGCCCCAGCATTTT
D: TRBD2; size: -; V: TRBV6-4; J: TRBJ2-3; CDR3: CASKLSGSPTDTQYF; DNA: TGTGCCAGCAAGCTCAGCGGGAGTCCCACAGATACGCAGTATTTT
D: -; size: few; V: TRBV7-2; J: TRBJ2-7; CDR3: CASTYSLGTYEQYF; DNA: TGTGCCAGCACCTACTCCCTGGGCACCTACGAGCAGTACTTC
D: -; size: -; V: TRBV4-2; J: TRBJ1-5; CDR3: CASSQEQTPNQPQHF; DNA: TGTGCCAGCAGCCAAGAACAGACACCTAATCAGCCCCAGCATTTT
D: TRBD1; size: -; V: TRBV5-1; J: TRBJ2-4; CDR3: CASSPRTGSDIQYF; DNA: TGCGCCAGCAGCCCACGGACAGGGTCGGACATTCAGTACTTC
D: -; size: few; V: TRBV6-2/TRBV6-3; J: TRBJ1-2; CDR3: CASSYPQAGRDYGYTF; DNA: TGTGCCAGCAGTTACCCCCAGGCAGGGAGGGACTATGGCTACACCTTC
D: -; size: -; V: TRBV2; J: TRBJ2-1; CDR3: CATTIGQYNEQFF; DNA: TGTGCCACTACAATTGGACAGTACAATGAGCAGTTCTTC
D: -; size: few; V: TRBV28; J: TRBJ1-6; CDR3: CASTGGDFNNSPLHF; DNA: TGTGCCAGCACGGGGGGGGACTTTAATAATTCACCCCTCCACTTT
D: -; size: -; V: TRBV7-8; J: TRBJ2-1; CDR3: CASSLSVGHLESNGNVYEQFF; DNA: TGTGCCAGCAGCTTATCCGTGGGACACCTAGAATCTAACGGGAATGTCTATGAGCAGTTCTTC
D: TRBD2; size: few; V: TRBV6-2/TRBV6-3; J: TRBJ2-1; CDR3: CASSPIAGVGNEQFF; DNA: TGTGCCAGCAGTCCCATAGCGGGAGTCGGAAATGAGCAGTTCTTC
D: TRBD1; size: -; V: TRBV29-1; J: TRBJ2-5; CDR3: CSATGGGNRETQYF; DNA: TGCAGCGCAACAGGGGGCGGGAATCGAGAGACCCAGTACTTC
D: TRBD2; size: -; V: TRBV9; J: TRBJ2-1; CDR3: CASSVLAGGDNEQFF; DNA: TGTGCCAGCAGCGTACTAGCGGGAGGGGACAATGAGCAGTTCTTC
D: TRBD2; size: few; V: TRBV5-4; J: TRBJ2-3; CDR3: CASSLEPLAGGPDTQYF; DNA: TGTGCCAGCAGCTTGGAACCACTAGCGGGGGGGCCGGATACGCAGTATTTT
D: TRBD1; size: -; V: TRBV7-2; J: TRBJ2-1; CDR3: CASSAGQGTSLYEQFF; DNA: TGTGCCAGCAGCGCCGGACAGGGGACAAGTTTATACGAGCAGTTCTTC
D: -; size: -; V: TRBV25-1; J: TRBJ1-1; CDR3: CASSSRTLNTEAFF; DNA: TGTGCCAGCAGTTCAAGAACGTTGAACACTGAAGCTTTCTTT
D: -; size: -; V: TRBV6-6; J: TRBJ2-2; CDR3: CASSAGLNTGDLFF; DNA: TGTGCCAGCAGTGCGGGACTTAACACCGGGGATCTGTTTTTT
D: -; size: -; V: TRBV29-1; J: TRBJ1-6; CDR3: CSVMTVPGGSPLHF; DNA: TGCAGCGTGATGACAGTGCCGGGTGGTTCACCCCTCCACTTT
D: -; size: -; V: TRBV12-3/TRBV12-4; J: TRBJ2-5; CDR3: CASSEKVALRGQETQYF; DNA: TGTGCCAGCAGTGAAAAGGTAGCGCTGAGGGGCCAAGAGACCCAGTACTTC
D: TRBD1; size: few; V: TRBV5-1; J: TRBJ2-5; CDR3: CASSLAGTPGGTQYF; DNA: TGCGCCAGCAGCTTGGCCGGCACCCCAGGGGGGACCCAGTACTTC
D: -; size: few; V: TRBV29-1; J: TRBJ2-7; CDR3: CSVEDPMNHEQYF; DNA: TGCAGCGTTGAAGATCCCATGAACCACGAGCAGTACTTC
D: TRBD2; size: -; V: TRBV20-1; J: TRBJ2-7; CDR3: CSARGASGTYEQYF; DNA: TGCAGTGCTAGAGGGGCTAGCGGCACCTACGAGCAGTACTTC